These 2 T cell receptor beta chains were sequenced from one sample in a study of blood T cell repertoires in COVID-19. Sequencing was performed with immunoSEQ multiplex PCR; in TCRdb, only in-frame clones are kept and a portion is missing. Of about 390,000 clones in the sample, around nine tenths were seen once. The material sequenced was PBMCs or T cells enriched from blood (not recorded which). These receptors originate from a woman in her forties or fifties who had recovered from COVID-19.

This chain connects TRBV7-9 to TRBJ1-2; D is undetermined. The ends were cut back, 8 bases at V and 8 bases at J, with 18 bases in the middle. The germline gives CDR1 SEHNR, CDR2 FQNEAQ (reference sequence). The CDR3 consists of 13 residues. The DNA of the CDR3 is TGTGCCAGCCGCCATGGGGAGGCGGGCGGCTACACCTTC. It is translated as CASRHGEAGGYTF.

The chain joins TRBV5-1 to TRBJ2-7, with D possibly TRBD1 on 6 matching bases. Germline CDR1 is SGHRS and CDR2 is YFSETQ. This CDR3 comprises 16 residues. With 3 bases removed from V and 7 bases from J, the gap between germline ends came to 23 bases. The CDR3 nucleotides are TGCGCCAGCAGCTCCGGTGGGACAACCGTGTTGGTGGAGCAGTACTTC. This codes for CASSSGGTTVLVEQYF. Full variable domain (outside the CDR3, taken from reference TRBV5-1 and TRBJ2-7): KAGVTQTPRYLIKTRGQQVTLSCSPISGHRSVSWYQQTPGQGLQFLFEYFSETQRNKGNFPGRFSGRQFSNSRSEMNVSTLELGDSALYLCASSSGGTTVLVEQYFGPGTRLTVT.